The 28 T cell receptor beta chains reported below all come from one sample, sequenced in a study of blood T cell repertoires in COVID-19 (dated by TCRdb to about 2020). Libraries were constructed by the immunoSEQ multiplex PCR assay. In TCRdb, the immuneACCESS table is reduced to in-frame sequences with V and J assigned. These tables do not hold every clone; where another copy was compared, an unresolved V gene accounts for under half, and the others remain unexplained. The table for this sample lists 55,000 to 75,000 clones; 70% to 90% of them were counted only once. 7.4% of the sample is in the top ten clones. The sequencing sample was made of peripheral blood. The receptors originated from a human donor with active COVID-19. The donor label of this sample is uncertain.

The rearrangement uses TRBV6-2 or TRBV6-3 and TRBJ1-1; D gene ambiguous. The germline gives CDR1 MNHEY, CDR2 SVGEGT. Trimming removed 2 bases at V and 3 bases at J, with 7 bases between. CDR3 length: 13 residues. As DNA, the CDR3 is TGTGCCAGCAGTTACGTTCAGGACACTGAAGCTTTCTTT. This gives the protein CASSYVQDTEAFF.

The rearrangement joins TRBV6-5 to TRBJ2-2; D is unresolved. V was trimmed by 6 bases and J by 1 base, leaving 9 bases between them. The V gene's germline CDR1 is MNHEY and CDR2 SVGAGI. This CDR3 is built from 14 residues. The CDR3 protein is CASRFDWNTGELFF. The CDR3 DNA reads TGTGCCAGCAGGTTTGACTGGAACACCGGGGAGCTGTTTTTT.

The chain recombines TRBV18 with TRBJ1-4; 9 bases line up with TRBD1. The CDR3 is made up of 16 amino acids. Trimming removed 4 bases from V and 2 bases from J; junction bases left unmatched: 5. Germline V gene data show CDR1 as KGHSH and CDR2 as LQKENI. The CDR3 nucleotides read TGTGCCAGCTCACAGGGACAGGGCGGCACTAATGAAAAACTGTTTTTT. Its translation is CASSQGQGGTNEKLFF.

The V call is TRBV11-2, the J call TRBJ1-1, with 7 bases fitting TRBD1. With V trimmed by 1 base and J by 5 bases, 4 bases remained unmatched. CDR3 length equals 14 residues. The germline V gene encodes CDR1 SGHAT and CDR2 FQNNGV. The CDR3 sequence is CASSLGYRGTEAFF. The CDR3 DNA reads TGTGCCAGCAGCTTAGGGTACAGGGGTACTGAAGCTTTCTTT.

This clone was recorded only once. The V gene is TRBV6-2 or TRBV6-3, the J gene TRBJ2-1; a possible D gene is TRBD2 (5 bases). Germline-derived CDR1 and CDR2 are MNHEY and SVGEGT. The V end was cut by 6 bases, the J end by 3 bases, with 21 bases between. This CDR3 is 17 amino acids long. The CDR3 is CASSSGRGGRDYNEQFF. The CDR3 nucleotides read TGTGCCAGCAGCTCCGGCCGGGGTGGAAGAGACTACAATGAGCAGTTCTTC.

DNA for the CDR3: TGTGCCAGCAGTCCCCGGACAGAAAACATTCAGTACTTC. As protein: CASSPRTENIQYF. The genes are TRBV2 and TRBJ2-4; D perhaps matches TRBD1 (6 bases). V gave up 5 bases and J gave up 5 bases, with 10 bases separating them. This CDR3 region has 13 residues. Germline V gene data show CDR1 as SNHLY and CDR2 as FYNNEI.

This chain joins TRBV15 and TRBJ2-3; TRBD1 matches at 8 bases. Germline V gene lookup returns CDR1 LNHNV and CDR2 YYDKDF (reference sequence). Germline trimming cut 2 bases from V and 5 bases from J; bases unmatched to any gene: 6. This CDR3 contains 15 residues. CDR3 loop: CATSRQGALQDTQYF. The CDR3 nucleotides read TGTGCCACCAGCAGACAGGGGGCACTTCAAGATACGCAGTATTTT.

J is TRBJ2-7 and V is TRBV27; TRBD1 agrees at 9 bases. Trimming cost V 7 bases and J 2 bases; bases outside gene matches: 9. CDR3 length: 15 amino acids. Germline CDR1 and CDR2: MNHEY and SMNVEV (reference sequence). CDR3 sequence (DNA): TGTGCCAGCATCTCCGGGACAGGGAAGACCTACGAGCAGTACTTC. It specifies CASISGTGKTYEQYF.

CDR3 region: CSVLQGLSEAFF. CDR3 coding DNA: TGCAGCGTGTTACAGGGTCTCTCTGAAGCTTTCTTT. The V and J genes are TRBV29-1 and TRBJ1-1; D might be TRBD1 (6 bases). The CDR3 spans 12 residues. Germline V gene data show CDR1 as SQVTM and CDR2 as ANQGSEA. The V end was cut by 6 bases, the J end by 6 bases, with 14 bases between.

This clone occurred once. Here the CDR3 DNA reads TGTGCCAGCAGTCCGGGACAGGGTACGGGCGAGCAGTACTTC. Encoded protein: CASSPGQGTGEQYF. The chain joins TRBV28 to TRBJ2-7; 9 nucleotides agree with TRBD1. Germline loops: CDR1 MDHEN, CDR2 SYDVKM. CDR3 size: 14 residues. V shed 5 bases and J 6 bases; nucleotides not matched to a gene: 8.

This sequence joins TRBV18 and TRBJ2-2, with 9 bases fitting TRBD1. Germline-derived CDR1 and CDR2 are KGHSH and LQKENI. Trimming at V came to 3 bases and at J to 4 bases, leaving 3 bases not matched to a gene. CDR3 size: 15 residues. CDR3 DNA: TGTGCCAGCTCACCCCTGGGACAGGGCACCGGGGAGCTGTTTTTT. It encodes CASSPLGQGTGELFF.

V and J are TRBV7-3 and TRBJ2-3, with D tentatively TRBD2 (6 bases). The CDR3 has 15 residues. Trimming pared 1 base from V and 2 bases from J, leaving 10 bases between. CDR1 and CDR2 from the germline V gene are SGHTA and FQGTGA. The CDR3 spells CASSLMAGTTDTQYF. CDR3 in DNA: TGTGCCAGCAGCTTAATGGCGGGGACCACAGATACGCAGTATTTT.

This chain uses TRBV2 with TRBJ1-1, with D possibly being TRBD1 (6 bases). The V end was cut by 6 bases, the J end by 12 bases, with 17 bases between. Germline CDR1 reads SNHLY; CDR2 reads FYNNEI. The CDR3 consists of 12 residues. The CDR3 loop is CASSSSGDITFF. The CDR3 DNA sequence: TGTGCCAGCAGCTCCTCAGGGGATATAACTTTCTTT.

This chain uses TRBV20-1 with TRBJ2-7; D is unresolved. The germline CDR1 and CDR2 sequences are DFQATT and SNEGSKA (reference sequence). The V end lost 4 bases, the J end lost 3 bases, and 7 bases lay between the germline ends. This CDR3 spans 11 amino acids. The CDR3 protein is CSAMHNYEQYF. The CDR3 nucleotides are TGCAGTGCTATGCACAACTACGAGCAGTACTTC.

The chain links TRBV7-8 to TRBJ2-2; D gene unclear. The V gene lost 5 bases and the J gene lost 4 bases, with 5 bases spanning the gap. The CDR3 is 12 residues long. CDR1 is SGHVS, CDR2 FQNEAQ, per germline. The CDR3 sequence is CASSRSTGELFF. The CDR3 DNA sequence: TGTGCCAGCAGCCGCTCCACCGGGGAGCTGTTTTTT.

This clone was seen more than once but under ten times. The chain recombines TRBV4-1 with TRBJ1-5; D not certain. The CDR3 sequence is 13 residues long. The germline V gene encodes CDR1 MGHRA and CDR2 YSYEKL. Trimming removed 4 bases from V and 5 bases from J, with 9 bases in between. This CDR3 is CASSREGDQPQHF. The DNA for the CDR3 is TGCGCCAGCAGCCGGGAGGGAGATCAGCCCCAGCATTTT.

V is TRBV5-4 and J is TRBJ1-2, with 9 nucleotides matching TRBD1. The germline V gene encodes CDR1 SGHNT and CDR2 YYREEE (reference sequence). Losses at the gene ends were 3 bases for V and 4 bases for J; bases not matched to a gene: 13. The CDR3 sequence is 17 residues long. The CDR3 DNA follows: TGTGCCAGCAGCTCTGGGATACTTGGACAGGGGAGCTATGGCTACACCTTC. It specifies CASSSGILGQGSYGYTF.

This chain uses TRBV11-2 with TRBJ2-4; 8 bases are shared with TRBD1. Germline V gene lookup returns CDR1 SGHAT and CDR2 FQNNGV. The CDR3 length is 13 residues. Losses at the gene ends were 5 bases for V and 7 bases for J; bases not matched to a gene: 4. CDR3 protein: CASSHGQGNIQYF. In DNA, the CDR3 is TGTGCCAGCAGCCACGGACAGGGTAACATTCAGTACTTC.

Concerning this clone: Other DNA sequences in this sample translate to the same CDR3. This chain connects TRBV7-9 to TRBJ2-3; TRBD2 is a possible D gene (5 bases). Germline V lookup: CDR1 SEHNR, CDR2 FQNEAQ (reference sequence). V shed 6 bases and J shed 4 bases, with 11 bases lying between them. This CDR3 comprises 13 residues. This CDR3 is CASSPRGPDTQYF. CDR3 DNA: TGTGCCAGCAGTCCGCGAGGGCCAGATACGCAGTATTTT.

The chain joins TRBV7-3 to TRBJ1-5; 7 bases map to TRBD1. The ends lost 3 bases at V and 0 bases at J; junction bases unmatched: 11. From germline, CDR1 is SGHTA and CDR2 FQGTGA. The CDR3 runs to 18 residues. The CDR3: CASSLGTALCYSNQPQHF. The CDR3 region has the DNA TGTGCCAGCAGCTTGGGGACAGCCTTATGCTATAGCAATCAGCCCCAGCATTTT. Supplemented by reference TRBV7-3 and TRBJ1-5, the full variable domain reads GAGVSQTPSNKVTEKGKYVELRCDPISGHTALYWYRQSLGQGPEFLIYFQGTGAADDSGLPNDRFFAVRPEGSVSTLKIQRTERGDSAVYLCASSLGTALCYSNQPQHFGDGTRLSIL.

The chain has TRBV6-1 and TRBJ1-5; D gene uncertain. CDR1 is MNHNS and CDR2 is SASEGT in the germline V gene. Trimming removed 2 bases at V and 2 bases at J, with 13 bases between. The CDR3 extends over 16 amino acids. The CDR3 DNA sequence: TGTGCCAGCAGTGAAAGTGAGGGAGGCGGCAATCAGCCCCAGCATTTT. It encodes CASSESEGGGNQPQHF.

V gene TRBV23-1 combines with J gene TRBJ1-1; D is uncertain. TRBV23-1 qualifies as an ORF whose function is uncertain. The V gene lost 0 bases and the J gene lost 0 bases, with 5 bases spanning the gap. CDR3 length: 14 amino acids. For the CDR3, the DNA is TGCGCCAGCAGTCAATCCCCCGTGAACACTGAAGCTTTCTTT. Translated: CASSQSPVNTEAFF.

This chain joins TRBV19 and TRBJ1-1; 7 bases match TRBD1. With V trimmed by 6 bases and J by 3 bases, 28 bases remained unmatched. This CDR3 contains 21 residues. The V gene's germline CDR1 is LNHDA and CDR2 SQIVND (reference sequence). CDR3 sequence: CASRDRFLPRTGEFTHTEAFF. CDR3 sequence (DNA): TGTGCCAGTAGAGACCGATTTTTGCCGCGAACAGGGGAATTTACACACACTGAAGCTTTCTTT.

This chain uses TRBV5-1 with TRBJ1-4; 9 nucleotides align to TRBD1. V shed 3 bases and J 10 bases; nucleotides not matched to a gene: 10. The V gene's germline CDR1 is SGHRS and CDR2 YFSETQ. CDR3 length equals 15 residues. Here the CDR3 reads CASSSTGTGPGKLFF. For the CDR3, the DNA is TGCGCCAGCAGCTCAACCGGGACAGGGCCTGGAAAACTGTTTTTT.

This rearrangement joins TRBV12-3 or TRBV12-4 to TRBJ2-3, with D possibly being TRBD2 (5 bases). This CDR3 is built from 13 residues. Trimming cost V 8 bases and J 8 bases, with 17 bases left between them. Here the CDR3 reads CASLVEGLSTQYF. In DNA form, the CDR3 reads TGTGCCAGCCTGGTAGAGGGCCTCAGTACGCAGTATTTT.

The gene calls are TRBV9 and TRBJ2-5, with D maybe TRBD2 (7 bases). The CDR3 totals 15 residues. The V gene's germline CDR1 is SGDLS and CDR2 YYNGEE. Trimming removed 4 bases at V and 4 bases at J, with 17 bases between. CDR3 sequence: CASSTREGGSETQYF. Written as DNA, the CDR3 is TGTGCCAGCAGCACCAGGGAGGGGGGATCAGAGACCCAGTACTTC.

This clone was observed a single time. The chain recombines TRBV5-6 with TRBJ1-5; TRBD1 is a possible D gene (5 bases). Germline CDR1 SGHDT, CDR2 YYEEEE. The CDR3 contains 15 residues. V lost 3 bases and J 5 bases, leaving 15 bases between the germline ends. Here the CDR3 reads CASSWGPTLDQPQHF. The CDR3 nucleotides are TGTGCCAGCAGCTGGGGCCCCACCCTGGATCAGCCCCAGCATTTT.

V and J are TRBV9 and TRBJ2-5, with 7 positions matching TRBD2. The CDR3 has 15 amino acids. With V trimmed by 4 bases and J by 2 bases, 8 bases remained unmatched. The germline V gene has CDR1 SGDLS and CDR2 YYNGEE. CDR3 residues: CASSSGRGKQETQYF. The CDR3 bases are TGTGCCAGCAGCTCGGGGAGGGGTAAACAAGAGACCCAGTACTTC.